Following are 8 T cell receptor beta chains from one sample sequenced in a study of T-cell memory formation after mild COVID-19. MiXCR, run by TCRdb on the 5' RACE reads, gives a single entry per CDR3 protein. Among roughly 100,000 distinct CDR3 sequences listed, about 15% were seen once. The sequenced sample was PBMCs or a T cell subset sorted from them (not recorded which). Every receptor here comes from an adult woman who had mild COVID-19 (a few samples of this study predate the infection). Cell type and time point are not known.

This clonotype was counted a few times. The chain combines TRBV6-2 or TRBV6-3 with TRBJ2-2; D gene ambiguous. V dropped 0 bases and J dropped 6 bases, with 5 bases sitting between them. The germline gives CDR1 MNHEY, CDR2 SVGEGT. The CDR3 length is 13 residues. CDR3 DNA sequence: TGTGCCAGCAGTTACTCGTCTCCCGGGGAGCTGTTTTTT. It codes for CASSYSSPGELFF.

The V gene is TRBV6-5, the J gene TRBJ2-3, with a possible D match to TRBD1 (6 bases). V lost 5 bases and J 1 base, leaving 16 bases between the germline ends. This CDR3 comprises 16 residues. The germline gives CDR1 MNHEY, CDR2 SVGAGI. In DNA form, the CDR3 reads TGTGCCAGCAGTAGGAGAGACAGGCCTGGCACAGATACGCAGTATTTT. Translating gives CASSRRDRPGTDTQYF.

The V and J genes are TRBV27 and TRBJ2-7; unclear D gene. CDR3 length: 12 residues. Germline CDR1 MNHEY, CDR2 SMNVEV (reference sequence). The V end was cut by 8 bases, the J end by 7 bases, with 15 bases between. The DNA for the CDR3 is TGTGCCAGCCGCCTCGGGTTGGGGGAGCAGTACTTC. It translates to CASRLGLGEQYF.

The V gene is TRBV7-9, the J gene TRBJ1-2; a possible D gene is TRBD1 (5 bases). This CDR3 is 13 amino acids long. The germline CDR1 and CDR2 sequences are SEHNR and FQNEAQ (reference sequence). V lost 5 bases, J lost 6 bases, and 13 bases lay in between. Here the CDR3 reads CASSTRTWDGYTF. The DNA of the CDR3 is TGTGCCAGCAGCACTCGGACATGGGATGGCTACACCTTC.

This chain joins TRBV25-1 and TRBJ2-7; a weak D match, TRBD2 (5 bases). V was pared by 6 bases and J by 6 bases, with 12 bases between. The CDR3 contains 12 residues. Germline V gene lookup returns CDR1 MGHDK and CDR2 SYGVNS. The CDR3 is CASSGGVVEQYF. CDR3 bases: TGTGCCAGCAGCGGAGGTGTAGTCGAGCAGTACTTC.

This clonotype was observed a handful of times. The V and J genes are TRBV6-6 and TRBJ2-5; perhaps TRBD2 as D (5 bases). Germline CDR1 reads MNHNY; CDR2 reads SVGAGI (reference sequence). The CDR3 consists of 17 residues. Trimming cost V 4 bases and J 3 bases, with 21 bases left between them. Here the CDR3 reads CASSSLYVGSGKETQYF. CDR3 in DNA: TGTGCCAGCAGTTCCCTTTACGTGGGGTCGGGGAAAGAGACCCAGTACTTC.

For this clonotype: The germline gene is not matched at one end of the junction; a read error may be the cause. The chain carries TRBV10-3 and TRBJ2-1, with 10 positions matching TRBD1. CDR1 is ENHRY and CDR2 is SYGVKD in the germline V gene. The CDR3 totals 16 residues. The DNA of the CDR3 is TGTGCCATCAGTGAGGCCTGGACAGGGGGGTACAATGAGCAGTTATTC. Protein sequence: CAISEAWTGGYNEQLF.

The sample holds a few counts of this clonotype. The genes are TRBV5-1 and TRBJ2-1; 8 positions match TRBD1. Germline values: CDR1 SGHRS, CDR2 YFSETQ. V lost 4 bases and J lost 4; bases outside the gene matches: 13. This CDR3 contains 17 residues. CDR3 region: CASSIGQGQGLYNEQFF. As DNA, the CDR3 is TGCGCCAGCAGCATCGGACAGGGTCAGGGACTGTACAATGAGCAGTTCTTC.